This section outlines one T cell receptor (beta chain) sequence together with its context. Its antigen is still unknown. The CDR3 length is 17 residues. CDR1 is SGHNT and CDR2 is YYREEE in the germline V gene (reference sequence). V trimming: 0 bases; J trimming: 1 base; junction bases outside the gene matches: 8. The treatment is: 15 to 20 received Ad26.COV2.S at low or high dose, single or two shots; roughly 5 received placebo; per-sample allocation not given. Day 63 after the first injection of vaccine or placebo was the sampling time. These data are taken from a study of Ad26.COV2.S vaccination and SARS-CoV-2 variants. Overall study: The study gave Ad26.COV2.S intramuscularly, once or twice 56 days apart. Study findings and constraints: Whether participants received vaccine or placebo, their non-spike TCR breadth was similar. It was reported that spike-specific CD8+ and CD4+ T cell responses were substantially broad after vaccination. Analyses of TCR breadth and depth may have underestimated total T cell responses.

The table came from immunoSEQ multiplex PCR; TCRdb's copy has only in-frame clones and leaves some out. Among hundreds of thousands of clones, more than 75% were seen once, and the ten largest hold 3.4%. This chain links TRBV5-4 with TRBJ1-1, with 8 bases aligning to TRBD1. The sample in question was peripheral blood, obtained in a trial of Ad26.COV2.S vaccine versus placebo. The receptor's source is a person aged 18-60 years who received the Ad26.COV2.S COVID-19 vaccine or a placebo. CDR3 DNA: TGTGCCAGCAGCTTGGGGGGGACAGGTCCGGGGAACACTGAAGCTTTCTTT. This encodes CASSLGGTGPGNTEAFF.